Below are 12 T cell receptor beta chains sequenced from a single sample in a study of shared clonotypes between healthy human individuals. CD45RO-negative cells were positively selected for CCR7, leaving out terminally differentiated effector memory CD45RA+ cells. Assay used: immunoSEQ multiplex PCR; TCRdb lists only in-frame clones, some missing. Of roughly 770,000 clones in the sample, about 97% were seen once. The sequencing input was naive CD8+ T cells sorted from blood. The origin of the receptors is a man in his thirties or forties in good health.

The chain has TRBV18 and TRBJ1-2; TRBD1 matches at 9 bases. The CDR3 totals 17 residues. Per germline, CDR1 KGHSH and CDR2 LQKENI. With 4 bases clipped from V and 3 bases from J, the junction kept 12 bases outside the gene matches. This chain's CDR3 is CASSLAGTGPSDYGYTF. Here the CDR3 DNA reads TGTGCCAGCTCACTTGCCGGGACAGGGCCGTCAGACTATGGCTACACCTTC.

The V gene is TRBV10-3, the J gene TRBJ2-7; D is perhaps TRBD2 (5 bases). V was trimmed by 4 bases and J by 5 bases, leaving 9 bases between them. The CDR3 sequence is 12 residues long. Germline CDR1 and CDR2: ENHRY and SYGVKD. Written as DNA, the CDR3 is TGTGCCATCAGTGTTGGGAGCAACGAGCAGTACTTC. As protein: CAISVGSNEQYF.

This CDR3 reads CASSPVAVSNQPQHF. In nucleotides, the CDR3 is TGTGCCAGCAGTCCAGTGGCGGTTAGCAATCAGCCCCAGCATTTT. The chain carries TRBV27 and TRBJ1-5; no clear D. There are 15 residues in the CDR3. CDR1 MNHEY and CDR2 SMNVEV come from the germline V gene (reference sequence). Trimming removed 5 bases at V and 0 bases at J, with 11 bases between.

The chain links TRBV5-4 to TRBJ2-7, with TRBD1 matching 8 bases. V gave up 4 bases and J gave up 3 bases; unmatched junction bases: 6. CDR1 and CDR2 from the germline V gene are SGHNT and YYREEE (reference sequence). CDR3 length equals 14 residues. The CDR3 coding sequence is TGTGCCAGCAGCCAGTTAACAGGGGGCTACGAGCAGTACTTC. Translation: CASSQLTGGYEQYF.

The V call is TRBV12-1, the J call TRBJ1-2; the table assigns TRBD1, which was not confirmed against the DNA. TRBV12-1 is a known pseudogene. There are 16 residues in the CDR3. DNA for the CDR3: TGTGCCAGCAGCTTTGGAAACCGGGACAGGGCTAAAGGCTACACCTTC. Translation: CASSFGNRDRAKGYTF.

The chain is built from TRBV2 and TRBJ2-7, with a possible D match to TRBD2 (6 bases). CDR1 is SNHLY and CDR2 is FYNNEI in the germline V gene. V dropped 2 bases and J dropped 0 bases, with 11 bases sitting between them. CDR3 size: 15 residues. The DNA of the CDR3 is TGTGCCAGCAGTGAATTTGGTAGCGGCTCCTACGAGCAGTACTTC. Amino acids: CASSEFGSGSYEQYF.

The gene calls are TRBV5-4 and TRBJ2-5; the match to TRBD2 covers 10 bases. Germline V gives CDR1 SGHNT, CDR2 YYREEE (reference sequence). The CDR3 extends over 15 amino acids. The V and J ends lost 1 base and 3 bases, in that order; junction bases with no gene match: 3. CDR3 loop: CASSLRGLAEETQYF. CDR3 bases: TGTGCCAGCAGCTTGAGAGGACTAGCGGAAGAGACCCAGTACTTC.

This clone is a singleton in its sample. V and J are TRBV7-9 and TRBJ1-1; D is perhaps TRBD1 (6 bases). Trimming removed 3 bases at V and 4 bases at J, with 12 bases between. Germline V CDR1 and CDR2: SEHNR, FQNEAQ (reference sequence). The CDR3 totals 14 residues. Here the CDR3 reads CASSFEGGGTEAFF. The CDR3 DNA reads TGTGCCAGCAGCTTCGAGGGGGGAGGCACTGAAGCTTTCTTT.

The V gene is TRBV9, the J gene TRBJ2-1, with 7 bases matching TRBD2. The V gene end was trimmed by 3 bases and the J gene end by 5 bases; junction bases not matched to a gene: 8. CDR1 and CDR2 from the germline V gene are SGDLS and YYNGEE. The CDR3 is 15 amino acids. CDR3 in amino acids: CASSASGGINNEQFF. The CDR3 nucleotides are TGTGCCAGCAGCGCTAGCGGAGGTATTAACAATGAGCAGTTCTTC.

The chain couples TRBV5-5 to TRBJ2-7; D might be TRBD2 (6 bases). Germline CDR1 and CDR2: SGHKS and YYEKEE (reference sequence). V was trimmed by 6 bases and J by 5 bases, leaving 15 bases between them. The CDR3 has 13 residues. The CDR3 DNA follows: TGTGCCAGCACCCCGGCCCGGAGGGACGAGCAGTACTTC. Translating gives CASTPARRDEQYF.

V is TRBV15 and J is TRBJ2-7; D possibly matches TRBD1 or TRBD2 (5 bases each). The CDR3 sequence is 15 residues long. The V end lost 3 bases, the J end lost 2 bases, and 14 bases lay between the germline ends. Germline CDR1 and CDR2: LNHNV and YYDKDF (reference sequence). In DNA, the CDR3 is TGTGCCACCAGCAGCTACGGGACCTCTGCCTACGAGCAGTACTTC. This gives the protein CATSSYGTSAYEQYF.

The rearrangement links TRBV7-2 to TRBJ2-6, with D uncertain. The V end lost 3 bases, the J end lost 0 bases, and 9 bases lay between the germline ends. This CDR3 has 16 residues. CDR1 and CDR2 from the germline V gene are SGHTA and FQGNSA. The CDR3 region is CASSFSRNSGANVLTF. CDR3 coding DNA: TGTGCCAGCAGCTTCTCTCGGAACTCTGGGGCCAACGTCCTGACTTTC. Full variable domain (rest looked up from reference TRBV7-2 and TRBJ2-6): GAGVSQSPSNKVTEKGKDVELRCDPISGHTALYWYRQSLGQGLEFLIYFQGNSAPDKSGLPSDRFSAERTGGSVSTLTIQRTQQEDSAVYLCASSFSRNSGANVLTFGAGSRLTVL.